Below, 2 T cell receptor beta chains from the same sample are listed, as sequenced in a study of T cell repertoires in cytomegalovirus infection. TCRdb reanalysed the reads using MiXCR and keeps one entry per CDR3 protein. This table holds approximately 400,000 distinct CDR3 sequences, 25% to 40% found once. Sequencing was carried out using PBMCs. All receptors come from a human donor in good health (CMV status not recorded). Some clones in this sample may be carry-over from other donors' samples.

This clonotype was seen only once. This may stem from a read error, because a much larger clone lies one nucleotide away. The rearrangement uses TRBV6-1 and TRBJ1-1, with D possibly TRBD1 on 5 matching bases. Germline CDR1 reads MNHNS; CDR2 reads SASEGT. V lost 1 base to trimming and J lost 3 bases, with 9 bases between them. This CDR3 is built from 14 residues. This chain's CDR3 is CASSEEGRYTEAFF. The CDR3 DNA follows: TGTGCCAGCAGTGAAGAGGGGAGATACACTGAAGCTTTCTTT.

This sequence joins TRBV7-2 and TRBJ1-1; no reliable D call. V was shortened by 1 base and J by 6 bases, with 12 bases between the two germline ends. This CDR3 has 14 amino acids. The germline V gene has CDR1 SGHTA and CDR2 FQGNSA. The CDR3 here is CASSLDPTTPEAFF. In DNA form, the CDR3 reads TGTGCCAGCAGCTTAGACCCTACCACTCCTGAAGCTTTCTTT. The entire variable domain, with the rest obtained from reference TRBV7-2 and TRBJ1-1, is as follows: GAGVSQSPSNKVTEKGKDVELRCDPISGHTALYWYRQSLGQGLEFLIYFQGNSAPDKSGLPSDRFSAERTGGSVSTLTIQRTQQEDSAVYLCASSLDPTTPEAFFGQGTRLTVV.